This is a list of T cell receptor beta chains from one sample in a study of tumor and adjacent non-tumor tissue in lung cancer. Each CDR3 protein is one row after TCRdb ran MiXCR on the multiplex PCR reads. The profile covers some 100,000 distinct CDR3 sequences, with 65% appearing a single time and roughly 18% taken by the ten largest. The sequencing sample was made of distant non-tumor lung tissue. The receptors were sampled from a man aged 25 to 40 with non-small cell lung cancer. CDR3s include the opening cysteine and the closing phenylalanine or tryptophan. A D gene is named only where the DNA matches it firmly. Not all rows give a size; the values are once, few, many and, for expanded clones, a class.

TRBJ1-2,-,-,TRBV6-5,CASSYSHWAGYTF,TGTGCCAGCAGTTATTCACACTGGGCGGGCTACACCTTC
TRBJ2-3,-,once,TRBV20-1,CSILPGPADTQYF,TGCAGTATACTTCCAGGACCAGCAGATACGCAGTATTTT
TRBJ2-3,-,-,TRBV6-2/TRBV6-3,CTSSLQEVDTQYF,TGTACCAGCAGTTTGCAAGAGGTAGATACGCAGTATTTT
TRBJ2-1,TRBD2,-,TRBV13,CASRSTGSSGTAYNEQFF,TGTGCCAGCAGGTCAACAGGGTCTAGCGGGACAGCCTATAATGAGCAGTTCTTC
TRBJ1-1,-,many,TRBV20-1,CSANGMNTEAFF,TGCAGTGCTAACGGGATGAACACTGAAGCTTTCTTT
TRBJ2-7,-,-,TRBV5-6,CASRFDAGTTPHEQYF,TGTGCCAGCAGATTTGATGCAGGGACGACCCCCCACGAGCAGTACTTC
TRBJ2-1,-,-,TRBV6-2/TRBV6-3,CASSPETEYNEQFF,TGTGCCAGCAGCCCCGAGACAGAGTACAATGAGCAGTTTTTC
TRBJ2-7,TRBD2,-,TRBV29-1,CTVEGLAGTGSYEQYF,TGCACTGTTGAAGGTCTAGCGGGGACCGGCTCCTACGAGCAGTACTTC
TRBJ2-2,TRBD2,-,TRBV7-8,CASRLDLRTGVAGGIEELFF,TGTGCCAGCAGGTTAGACTTGAGAACGGGAGTAGCGGGGGGCATCGAGGAGCTGTTTTTT
TRBJ1-1,-,-,TRBV20-1,CSVTGLMNPNTEAFF,TGCAGTGTTACTGGGCTTATGAACCCGAACACTGAAGCCTTCTTT
TRBJ2-7,-,-,TRBV6-1,CASSECGPLYEQYF,TGTGCCAGCAGTGAGTGCGGCCCCCTATACGAGCAGTACTTC
TRBJ1-2,-,-,TRBV12-3/TRBV12-4,CASSPAGGPKGYAF,TGTGCAAGCAGTCCCGCGGGGGGGCCAAAGGGCTACGCCTTC
TRBJ2-5,-,-,TRBV11-2,CASSLGQQETKYF,TGTGCCAGCAGCTTAGGACAACAAGAGACCAAGTACTTC
TRBJ1-2,-,-,TRBV5-6,CASTIDRHTGNTF,TGTGCCAGCACCATAGACAGGCATACTGGCAACACCTTC
TRBJ2-7,TRBD1,medium-sized,TRBV11-2,CASSFTGVEQYF,TGTGCCAGCAGCTTTACAGGGGTCGAGCAGTACTTC
TRBJ2-7,-,-,TRBV29-1,CSESRTITYEQYF,TGCAGCGAATCCAGGACTATCACCTACGAGCAGTACTTC
TRBJ2-7,-,-,TRBV6-2/TRBV6-3,CASSYSSREHYF,TGTGCCAGCAGTTACTCTTCACGCGAGCATTACTTC
TRBJ2-5,-,many,TRBV24-1,CATSARGGAGAQYF,TGTGCCACCAGTGCCCGTGGGGGGGCAGGGGCCCAGTACTTC
TRBJ2-7,TRBD2,-,TRBV5-6,CASSHRIPGLAGGSYEQYF,TGCGCCAGCAGCCATAGAATTCCGGGACTAGCGGGAGGCTCCTACGAGCAGTACTTC
TRBJ2-7,-,-,TRBV11-3,CANSLGAPYEQYF,TGTGCCAATAGCTTAGGAGCTCCCTACGAGCAGTACTTC
TRBJ2-3,-,-,TRBV20-1,CSAPQDGRDTQYF,TGCAGTGCTCCACAGGACGGAAGAGATACGCAGTATTTT
TRBJ2-1,TRBD2,-,TRBV20-1,CSAARLAGERAKGQFF,TGCAGTGCTGCCCGACTAGCGGGAGAAAGGGCCAAAGGGCAGTTCTTC
TRBJ2-2,TRBD1,-,TRBV11-2,CASSIGGTGLAGELFF,TGTGCCAGCAGCATAGGGGGGACAGGGCTGGCAGGGGAGCTGTTTTTT
TRBJ2-1,-,-,TRBV11-2,CASSSKASYNEHFF,TGTGCCAGCAGCTCTAAGGCATCCTACAATGAGCACTTCTTC
TRBJ2-3,-,-,TRBV7-9,CASSLLGWGYTDTQYF,TGTGCCAGCAGCCTCCTGGGATGGGGCTACACAGATACGCAGTATTTT
TRBJ1-2,-,few,TRBV11-1,CASSFRGLGDGYTF,TGTGCCAGCAGCTTCCGCGGCCTGGGGGATGGCTACACCTTC
TRBJ2-3,-,-,TRBV20-1,CSSRVVSQGDTQYF,TGCAGTTCTAGAGTAGTCAGTCAGGGAGATACGCAGTATTTT
TRBJ1-5,-,once,TRBV4-1,CASSQFPTVSNQLQHF,TGCGCCAGCAGTCAATTTCCTACAGTGAGCAATCAGCTCCAGCATTTT
TRBJ1-2,TRBD1,-,TRBV11-1,CASSTLGQALCGYTF,TGCGCCAGCAGCACCCTCGGACAGGCCCTCTGTGGCTACACCTTC
TRBJ1-2,TRBD1,-,TRBV12-3/TRBV12-4,CASSWGQFGGCTF,TGTGCCAGCAGTTGGGGACAGTTTGGAGGCTGCACCTTC
TRBJ2-1,-,-,TRBV6-5,CASSYWLWDNEQFF,TGTGCCAGCAGTTACTGGCTGTGGGACAATGAGCAGTTCTTC
TRBJ2-3,TRBD2,many,TRBV4-1,CASSQGGSGGADTQYF,TGCGCCAGCAGCCAAGGCGGTAGCGGGGGGGCAGATACGCAGTATTTT
TRBJ2-1,-,-,TRBV30,CAWSVGLGAGQCF,-
TRBJ2-7,TRBD2,-,TRBV4-2,CASNQEASGESLYF,TGTGCCAGCAACCAAGAGGCTAGCGGGGAGTCATTATACTTC
TRBJ2-3,TRBD2,-,TRBV20-1,CSARVRLAGGTTSTDTQYF,TGCAGTGCTAGAGTGAGACTAGCGGGGGGAACAACTAGCACAGATACGCAGTATTTT
TRBJ1-5,-,many,TRBV6-2/TRBV6-3,CASSYSKQGRNQPQHF,TGTGCCAGCAGTTACTCGAAGCAGGGTCGTAATCAGCCCCAGCATTTT
TRBJ1-1,-,-,TRBV6-1,CASSAWTLMNIDAFF,TGTGCGAGCAGTGCCTGGACACTCATGAACATTGATGCTTTCTTT
TRBJ2-2,TRBD2,-,TRBV11-1,CASSLRSAGGLGTGELFF,TGTGCCAGCAGTTTACGGTCAGCGGGGGGCCTGGGCACCGGGGAGCTGTTTTTT
TRBJ2-1,-,many,TRBV11-3,CASSSDLSSYNEQFF,TGTGCCAGCAGTTCGGACTTGTCGTCCTACAATGAGCAGTTCTTC
TRBJ2-4,-,-,TRBV20-1,CNARDWINENIQYF,TGCAATGCTAGAGATTGGATTAACGAAAACATTCAGTACTTC
TRBJ2-3,TRBD2,many,TRBV7-8,CASSPGQGGADTQYF,TGTGCCAGTTCCCCGGGCCAGGGAGGGGCAGATACGCAGTATTTT
TRBJ1-4,TRBD1,-,TRBV12-3/TRBV12-4,CAISPGQGPTNEKLFF,TGTGCCATCAGTCCAGGACAGGGGCCAACTAATGAAAAACTGTTTTTC
TRBJ1-6,-,-,TRBV20-1,CSASDWTINLPLHF,TGCAGTGCTAGTGACTGGACGATTAATTTACCCCTACACTTT
TRBJ2-5,-,-,TRBV6-2/TRBV6-3,CDSSYDGGTQETQYF,TGTGACAGCAGTTACGATGGAGGGACACAAGAGACCCAGTACTTC
TRBJ1-4,-,-,TRBV4-3,CTSSQGAARGCEKLFF,TGCACCAGCAGCCAAGGGGCAGCCCGGGGGTGTGAAAAACTGTTTTTT
TRBJ2-5,-,-,TRBV5-4,CASSGTGHVEEIQYF,TGTGCCAGCAGCGGAACGGGACACGTTGAAGAGATCCAGTACTTC
TRBJ2-7,TRBD2,-,TRBV6-2/TRBV6-3,CASSSQREHNEHYF,TGTGCCAGCAGTAGTCAGCGGGAGCACAACGAGCACTACTTC
TRBJ1-2,-,many,TRBV28,CASSAGDHYGYTF,TGTGCCAGCAGTGCAGGGGATCACTATGGCTACACCTTC
TRBJ2-1,-,-,TRBV11-2,CASGLGQLSEQFF,TGTGCCAGCGGCTTAGGGCAGCTCAGTGAGCAGTTCTTC
TRBJ1-6,-,once,TRBV12-3/TRBV12-4,CASNQDPSSYNSPLHF,TGTGCCAGCAACCAAGACCCAAGCTCCTATAATTCACCCCTCCATTTT
TRBJ2-2,-,-,TRBV6-5,CVSSYGGSGELFF,TGTGTCAGCAGTTACGGGGGATCCGGGGAGCTGTTTTTT
TRBJ1-1,TRBD1,many,TRBV13,CASSLGDRELNTEAFF,TGTGCCAGCAGCTTAGGGGACAGGGAATTGAACACTGAAGCTTTCTTT
TRBJ2-7,TRBD2,few,TRBV20-1,CSAIRRLAETYEQYF,TGCAGTGCTATTCGAAGACTAGCGGAAACCTACGAGCAGTATTTC
TRBJ2-2,-,-,TRBV14,CASSKGHPGTGELSF,TGTGCCAGCAGCAAGGGACACCCGGGCACCGGGGAGCTGTCTTTT
TRBJ2-3,TRBD2,-,TRBV10-3,CAITSAGVADTQYF,TGTGCCATCACTTCAGCGGGGGTCGCAGATACGCAGTATTTT